The present T cell receptor (beta chain) was sequenced within a study of T cell repertoires in cytomegalovirus infection. The wider study: HLA-C-restricted CMV epitopes, recently identified, and well-studied HLA-B-restricted ones were used by the study. TCR beta signatures that were public indicated CMV infection and matching HLA type. Study conclusions and caveats: CMV-specific HLA-C-restricted TCR beta clonotypes dominated the ex vivo response. CMV carriers with the relevant HLA were identified by cumulative public TCR beta family frequency.

Many counts were recorded for this clonotype. The antigen is not known. The CDR3 totals 15 residues. CDR1 and CDR2 from the germline V gene are SNHLY and FYNNEI. The V gene lost 5 bases and the J gene lost 1 base, with 12 bases spanning the gap. From the reads, TCRdb called clonotypes with MiXCR, one entry per CDR3 protein. The table shows around 58,000 distinct CDR3 sequences, with 20% to 25% occurring only once. This clonotype was obtained from a human donor in good health (CMV status not recorded). Some clones in this sample may be carry-over from other donors' samples. The chain joins TRBV2 to TRBJ1-5; TRBD1 is a possible D gene (6 bases). The sequencing used CD8+ T cells from cultured PBMCs, collected from culture after CMV antigen stimulation. The CDR3 loop reads CASSTTGLSNQPQHF. CDR3 coding DNA: TGTGCCAGCAGTACAACAGGGTTAAGCAATCAGCCCCAGCATTTT.